This passage covers 8 T cell receptor beta chains from one sample sequenced in a study of molecular identifiers for immune sequencing clone quantification. From the PCR reads, TCRdb called clonotypes with MiXCR, one entry per CDR3 protein. The sample includes about 500,000 distinct CDR3 sequences, around 21% seen only once; the top ten take around 0.84%. The sequenced sample consisted of naive CD8+ T cells from blood, with Jurkat cell RNA spiked in. Specified subset: FACS-sorted CD8+CD4-CCR7+CD45RA+ naive T cells. The receptor source for this set is a human donor in good health. Some libraries in this study had Jurkat cell RNA spiked in.

The table lists this clonotype with many counts. This rearrangement joins TRBV6-5 to TRBJ2-7; 9 nucleotides match TRBD1. The CDR3 extends over 15 amino acids. Trimming took 4 bases from V and 6 from J; bases not matched to a gene: 10. Germline V CDR1 and CDR2: MNHEY, SVGAGI. This CDR3 is CASSSQTGGTVEQYF. In DNA form, the CDR3 reads TGTGCCAGCAGTTCCCAGACAGGGGGTACCGTCGAGCAGTACTTC.

This clonotype was detected only a few times. V and J are TRBV10-2 and TRBJ2-7, with D possibly called TRBD1 or TRBD2 (5 bases each). The CDR3 sequence is 14 residues long. Per germline, CDR1 WSHSY and CDR2 SAAADI. V was shortened by 5 bases and J by 0 bases, with 11 bases between the two germline ends. For the CDR3, the DNA is TGCGCCAGCAGTTGGGACGCCGCCTCCTACGAGCAGTACTTC. It codes for CASSWDAASYEQYF.

Note on this clonotype: This may be a read error: a much more frequent sequence differs by one nucleotide. The genes are TRBV7-9 and TRBJ2-3; D tentatively reads TRBD1 or TRBD2 (5 bases each). Germline CDR1 and CDR2: SEHNR and FQNEAQ (reference sequence). V dropped 2 bases and J dropped 6 bases, with 21 bases sitting between them. CDR3 length: 17 amino acids. The CDR3 spells CASSLLGTDSPKDTQYF. CDR3 in DNA: TGTGCCAGCAGCTTACTCGGGACCGACTCCCCAAAGGATACGCAGTATTTT.

DNA of the CDR3: TGTGCCAGTAGTAAAGAGGAGACTACTACAGATACGCAGTATTTT. It translates to CASSKEETTTDTQYF. This rearrangement joins TRBV19 to TRBJ2-3; a weak D match, TRBD2 (5 bases). The CDR3 totals 15 residues. The germline CDR1 and CDR2 sequences are LNHDA and SQIVND (reference sequence). V was clipped by 4 bases and J by 3 bases, with 14 bases between them.

This clonotype has just a few counts. The V and J genes are TRBV5-4 and TRBJ2-1, with D perhaps TRBD1 (6 bases). The CDR3 is made up of 16 amino acids. Germline V gene lookup returns CDR1 SGHNT and CDR2 YYREEE (reference sequence). The germline V and J ends were trimmed by 4 bases and 3 bases, with 17 bases remaining between them. The CDR3: CASSVDPGHSYNEQFF. CDR3 coding DNA: TGTGCCAGCAGCGTTGATCCGGGACATAGCTACAATGAGCAGTTCTTC.

The count of this clonotype is one. The germline gene is not matched at one end of the junction; a read error may be the cause. The chain joins TRBV6-2 or TRBV6-3 to TRBJ1-4, with TRBD1 matching 8 bases. Germline-derived CDR1 and CDR2 are MNHEY and SVGEGT. The CDR3 consists of 14 residues. CDR3 sequence: CAGSGTGSYEKLFF. The CDR3 nucleotides read TGTGCCGGCAGTGGGACAGGTTCATACGAAAAACTGTTTTTT.

This clonotype was observed at least ten times. The J gene is TRBJ1-1, the V gene TRBV30; 9 bases match TRBD1. V lost 3 bases, J lost 1 base, and 12 bases stayed unmatched. CDR3 length: 17 residues. Germline CDR1 and CDR2: GTSNPN and SVGIG (reference sequence). The CDR3 nucleotides read TGTGCCTGGAGCGTGGGAATACAGGGGGCATCGAACACTGAAGCTTTCTTT. Its protein product is CAWSVGIQGASNTEAFF. Based on the CDR3 plus reference TRBV30 and TRBJ1-1, the full variable domain is SQTIHQWPATLVQPVGSPLSLECTVEGTSNPNLYWYRQAAGRGLQLLFYSVGIGQISSEVPQNLSASRPQDRQFILSSKKLLLSDSGFYLCAWSVGIQGASNTEAFFGQGTRLTVV.

This clonotype occurred many times. V is TRBV2 and J is TRBJ1-6, with TRBD1 matching 9 bases. Per germline, CDR1 SNHLY and CDR2 FYNNEI. V trimming: 4 bases; J trimming: 9 bases; junction bases outside the gene matches: 4. The CDR3 runs to 14 residues. CDR3 loop: CASSGDRGISPLHF. The CDR3 coding sequence is TGTGCCAGCAGTGGTGACAGGGGGATTTCACCCCTCCACTTT.